The rows below give T cell receptor beta chains drawn from one sample of a study of Ad26.COV2.S vaccination and SARS-CoV-2 variants. Generated by immunoSEQ multiplex PCR, the TCRdb table keeps only in-frame clones and is missing some. Of 85,000 to 120,000 clones listed, about three quarters were seen once; the top ten hold approximately 15%. The starting material was peripheral blood, obtained after recovery from COVID-19. The receptors here all came from a human donor who had recovered from COVID-19. Both conserved end residues are part of each CDR3. Fields, in order: J gene, V gene, CDR3 protein.

J: TRBJ1-2; V: TRBV30; CDR3: CAWSLRRTIYGYTF
J: TRBJ1-1; V: TRBV28; CDR3: CASSSAGTGTLEAFF
J: TRBJ2-1; V: TRBV5-1; CDR3: CASSLAGASYNEQFF
J: TRBJ1-2; V: TRBV6-6; CDR3: CASNRDREYGYTF
J: TRBJ1-4; V: TRBV30; CDR3: CAWSVLDEKLFF
J: TRBJ1-3; V: TRBV9; CDR3: CASSVEGSSGNTIYF
J: TRBJ1-4; V: TRBV5-1; CDR3: CASAGQINEKLFF
J: TRBJ2-6; V: TRBV7-9; CDR3: CASSPDRDGRGANVLTF
J: TRBJ2-7; V: TRBV5-1; CDR3: CASSLEGTPYEQYF
J: TRBJ2-2; V: TRBV19; CDR3: CASIVRGGTGELFF
J: TRBJ2-7; V: TRBV28; CDR3: CASTFGRNTYEQYF
J: TRBJ1-4; V: TRBV7-2; CDR3: CASSRGQIGQNEKLFF
J: TRBJ2-3; V: TRBV3-1/TRBV3-2; CDR3: CASSQVLGSSTDTQYF
J: TRBJ1-5; V: TRBV19; CDR3: CASSPGMGMFQPQHF
J: TRBJ1-1; V: TRBV9; CDR3: CASSDPPGRRAGEFEAFF
J: TRBJ1-3; V: TRBV6-5; CDR3: CASRAFSGNTIYF
J: TRBJ1-5; V: TRBV4-3; CDR3: CASSLRTNQPQHF
J: TRBJ2-3; V: TRBV4-2; CDR3: CASSRRTSGDTDTQYF
J: TRBJ2-3; V: TRBV3-1/TRBV3-2; CDR3: CASSQGSGGAFRLSTDTQYF
J: TRBJ1-1; V: TRBV19; CDR3: CASSIVRMGQGDTEAFF
J: TRBJ2-2; V: TRBV21-1; CDR3: CASSKVVGEPNTGELFF
J: TRBJ2-5; V: TRBV15; CDR3: CATSTRTSGQETQYF
J: TRBJ2-1; V: TRBV13; CDR3: CASSLGSGQGANEQFF
J: TRBJ1-1; V: TRBV28; CDR3: CASIGPGQNTEAFF
J: TRBJ1-5; V: TRBV11-2; CDR3: CASSFISDQPQHF
J: TRBJ1-2; V: TRBV7-2; CDR3: CASSSSDRGNNYGYTF
J: TRBJ2-1; V: TRBV10-1; CDR3: CASSEYRTSGYNEQFF
J: TRBJ1-5; V: TRBV2; CDR3: CASSEGFQPQHF
J: TRBJ2-1; V: TRBV6-6; CDR3: CASRAGTGGTYNEQFF
J: TRBJ2-7; V: TRBV5-5; CDR3: CASSLPGQGAYEQYF
J: TRBJ2-3; V: TRBV13; CDR3: CASSLFSSGWTDTQYF
J: TRBJ2-3; V: TRBV5-1; CDR3: CASSGLGGLGTDTQYF